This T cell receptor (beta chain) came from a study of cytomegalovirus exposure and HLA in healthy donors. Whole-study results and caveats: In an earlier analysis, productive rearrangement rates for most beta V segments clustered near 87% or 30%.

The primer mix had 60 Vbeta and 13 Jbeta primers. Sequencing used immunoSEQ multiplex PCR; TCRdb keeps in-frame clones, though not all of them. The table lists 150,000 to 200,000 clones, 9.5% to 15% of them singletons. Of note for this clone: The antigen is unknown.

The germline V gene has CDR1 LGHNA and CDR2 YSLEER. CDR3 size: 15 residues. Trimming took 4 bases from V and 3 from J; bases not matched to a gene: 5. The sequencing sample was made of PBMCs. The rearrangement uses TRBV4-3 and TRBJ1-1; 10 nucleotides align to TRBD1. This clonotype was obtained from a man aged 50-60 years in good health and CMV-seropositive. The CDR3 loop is CASSLGQGMDTEAFF. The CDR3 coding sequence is TGCGCCAGCAGCCTGGGACAGGGGATGGACACTGAAGCTTTCTTT.